A selection of T cell receptor beta chains follows, all from one sample in a study of T cells after yellow fever vaccination. MiXCR, run by TCRdb on the 5' RACE reads, gives a single entry per CDR3 protein. The sample includes hundreds of thousands of distinct CDR3 sequences, approximately 13% of them seen just once. Sequencing was performed on PBMCs, taken on the day of the yellow fever booster vaccination. The receptor source for this set is a man aged 25 to 45 who received the YFV17D yellow fever vaccine. Both conserved end residues are part of each CDR3. Each record gives: J gene, D gene, V gene, clone size, CDR3 protein, CDR3 DNA. The D gene is left open where the match is weak. Expanded clones get a size class; other rows say once, few or many, or leave the size out.

TRBJ2-1 | - | TRBV4-2 | - | CASAIAGEQFF | TGTGCCAGCGCCATAGCTGGCGAGCAGTTCTTC
TRBJ1-2 | - | TRBV6-2/TRBV6-3 | few | CASSYRSGERGYTF | TGTGCCAGCAGTTACCGCTCGGGGGAGCGCGGCTACACCTTC
TRBJ2-7 | TRBD2 | TRBV20-1 | few | CSASRTSGRPEQYF | TGCAGTGCGAGTCGGACTAGCGGGAGGCCCGAGCAGTACTTC
TRBJ2-7 | TRBD1 | TRBV20-1 | many | CSAIDRVALRVDEQYF | TGCAGTGCTATCGACAGGGTGGCCCTTAGGGTGGACGAGCAGTACTTC
TRBJ1-4 | - | TRBV20-1 | few | CSALGEGGRPNEKLFF | TGCAGTGCCCTGGGGGAGGGCGGAAGGCCTAATGAAAAACTGTTTTTT
TRBJ2-1 | TRBD2 | TRBV7-2 | - | CASSKRLADNEQFF | TGTGCCAGCAGTAAACGACTAGCGGATAATGAGCAGTTCTTC
TRBJ1-1 | - | TRBV20-1 | - | CSASSGPAEAFF | TGCAGTGCTAGTTCAGGGCCGGCTGAAGCTTTCTTT
TRBJ2-7 | TRBD2 | TRBV20-1 | - | CCARDLSGPASYEQYF | TGCTGTGCTAGAGATCTTAGCGGGCCTGCCTCCTACGAGCAGTACTTC
TRBJ1-2 | TRBD1 | TRBV5-1 | - | CASSLIDRGGGYTF | TGCGCCAGCAGCTTAATAGACAGGGGAGGTGGCTACACCTTC
TRBJ2-1 | TRBD2 | TRBV24-1 | - | CATSDPSRGGGRANNEQFF | TGTGCCACCAGTGATCCCTCTCGAGGGGGCGGGAGGGCCAACAATGAGCAGTTCTTC
TRBJ2-5 | TRBD2 | TRBV25-1 | few | CASSDVWEGETQYF | TGTGCCAGCAGTGATGTGTGGGAGGGAGAGACCCAGTACTTC
TRBJ2-1 | - | TRBV27 | few | CASSLTSLNEQFF | TGTGCCAGCAGTTTAACTAGTTTAAATGAGCAGTTCTTC
TRBJ2-2 | - | TRBV5-1 | many | CASSWAVGDTGELFF | TGCGCCAGCAGCTGGGCGGTCGGGGACACCGGGGAGCTGTTTTTT
TRBJ1-2 | - | TRBV10-3 | many | CAISVMDSYGYTF | TGTGCCATCAGTGTGATGGACAGCTATGGCTACACCTTC
TRBJ1-3 | - | TRBV7-9 | - | CASSSPDRGNTIYF | TGTGCCAGCAGCTCCCCTGACAGAGGAAACACCATATATTTT
TRBJ2-1 | - | TRBV20-1 | - | CSAHRVQGGEQFF | TGCAGTGCCCACCGTGTACAGGGCGGTGAGCAGTTCTTC
TRBJ2-5 | - | TRBV7-9 | - | CASSSGPKQEPQETQYF | TGTGCCAGCAGCTCCGGCCCTAAGCAAGAACCCCAAGAGACCCAGTACTTC
TRBJ2-3 | - | TRBV4-3 | many | CASSQDIGDTQYF | TGCGCCAGCAGCCAAGATATTGGAGATACGCAGTATTTT
TRBJ2-3 | TRBD1 | TRBV20-1 | - | CSASGHRGLTDTQYF | TGCAGTGCTAGCGGACACAGGGGGCTCACAGATACGCAGTATTTT
TRBJ2-7 | - | TRBV12-5 | few | CASGAGNEQYF | TGTGCTAGTGGAGCAGGGAACGAGCAGTACTTC
TRBJ1-6 | - | TRBV28 | - | CASSISGNNSPLHF | TGTGCCAGCAGCATATCAGGGAATAATTCACCCCTCCACTTT
TRBJ2-2 | - | TRBV28 | - | CASSLGGYLNTGELFF | TGTGCCAGCAGTTTGGGGGGCTACCTTAACACCGGGGAGCTGTTTTTT
TRBJ2-2 | TRBD1 | TRBV7-8 | - | CASSLQGADGELFF | TGTGCCAGCAGCTTACAGGGGGCCGACGGGGAGCTGTTTTTT
TRBJ2-4 | - | TRBV2 | few | CASSEATQASKNIQYF | TGTGCCAGCAGTGAAGCCACCCAAGCTTCCAAAAACATTCAGTACTTC
TRBJ2-2 | - | TRBV7-9 | - | CASSFGSHGELFF | TGTGCCAGCAGCTTCGGAAGTCACGGGGAGCTGTTTTTT
TRBJ2-1 | - | TRBV29-1 | - | CSVDGGYNEQFF | TGCAGCGTTGATGGCGGTTACAATGAGCAGTTCTTC
TRBJ2-2 | - | TRBV27 | - | CASSKNTWTGELFF | TGTGCCAGCAGCAAAAATACGTGGACCGGGGAGCTGTTTTTT
TRBJ1-3 | TRBD1 | TRBV4-3 | - | CASSQDLGQGASAGNTIYF | TGCGCCAGCAGCCAAGACCTGGGACAGGGGGCTTCAGCTGGAAACACCATATATTTT
TRBJ1-2 | - | TRBV6-1 | few | CASILKPQSTNYGYTF | TGTGCCAGCATTCTGAAACCGCAGTCAACTAACTATGGCTACACCTTC
TRBJ2-7 | - | TRBV4-3 | few | CASSQDAGNSYEQYF | TGCGCCAGCAGCCAAGATGCGGGAAACTCCTACGAGCAGTACTTC
TRBJ2-2 | - | TRBV5-4 | few | CASSRGGVNTGELFF | TGTGCCAGCAGCCGGGGTGGAGTTAACACCGGGGAGCTGTTTTTT
TRBJ1-2 | TRBD1 | TRBV7-2 | - | CASSLDRGSGYTF | TGTGCCAGCAGCTTGGACAGGGGTTCTGGCTACACCTTC
TRBJ2-7 | - | TRBV7-9 | few | CASSFTRFEQYF | TGTGCCAGCAGCTTTACTCGGTTCGAGCAGTACTTC
TRBJ2-1 | - | TRBV5-1 | many | CASSYQTDNEQFF | TGCGCCAGCAGCTACCAGACAGACAATGAGCAGTTCTTC
TRBJ2-7 | - | TRBV6-5 | - | CASSYVARGVYPYEQYF | TGTGCCAGCAGTTACGTCGCACGGGGCGTTTATCCCTACGAGCAGTACTTC
TRBJ2-1 | - | TRBV6-6 | - | CASSYFLNDEQFF | TGTGCCAGCAGTTACTTCTTGAACGATGAGCAGTTCTTC
TRBJ2-1 | TRBD1 | TRBV5-1 | few | CASSGGGTGVFYEQFF | TGCGCCAGCAGCGGCGGGGGGACAGGGGTGTTCTATGAGCAGTTCTTC
TRBJ1-1 | TRBD1 | TRBV12-3/TRBV12-4 | - | CASTWTGLSEAFF | TGTGCCAGCACCTGGACAGGGTTGAGCGAAGCTTTCTTT
TRBJ2-4 | - | TRBV6-2/TRBV6-3 | - | CATRQVGNIQYF | TGTGCCACCCGGCAGGTGGGAAACATTCAGTACTTC
TRBJ1-6 | TRBD1 | TRBV12-3/TRBV12-4 | few | CASSFSGTGVSPLHF | TGTGCCAGCAGTTTCTCCGGGACAGGGGTTTCACCCCTCCACTTT
TRBJ2-1 | - | TRBV12-3/TRBV12-4 | - | CASSLSLGEQFF | TGTGCCAGCAGTTTGTCTCTTGGTGAGCAGTTCTTC
TRBJ2-2 | TRBD2 | TRBV10-3 | few | CAISELLAGDGTGELFF | TGTGCCATCAGTGAGTTACTAGCGGGAGATGGCACCGGGGAGCTGTTTTTT
TRBJ2-2 | TRBD2 | TRBV6-1 | - | CASMTSGRSTGELFF | TGTGCCAGCATGACTAGCGGGAGATCCACCGGGGAGCTGTTTTTT
TRBJ2-1 | TRBD2 | TRBV6-2/TRBV6-3 | - | CASSRLAAVNEQFF | TGTGCCAGCAGTCGACTAGCGGCCGTCAATGAGCAGTTCTTC
TRBJ2-5 | - | TRBV6-2/TRBV6-3 | few | CASRTSYRDDYQETQYF | TGTGCCAGCAGAACGTCCTACCGGGACGACTACCAAGAGACCCAGTACTTC
TRBJ2-1 | TRBD1 | TRBV10-3 | few | CATGQGDNEQFF | TGTGCCACCGGACAGGGGGACAATGAGCAGTTCTTC
TRBJ2-7 | TRBD2 | TRBV5-1 | few | CASSPGLAGPYEQYF | TGCGCCAGCAGCCCGGGACTAGCGGGACCTTACGAGCAGTACTTC
TRBJ1-1 | TRBD1 | TRBV27 | - | CASIRGGAEDTEAFF | TGTGCCAGCATCAGAGGGGGCGCCGAGGACACTGAAGCTTTCTTT
TRBJ1-5 | TRBD1 | TRBV19 | - | CASSRTGIESNQPQHF | TGTGCCAGTAGTAGGACAGGTATTGAGAGCAATCAGCCCCAGCATTTT
TRBJ2-1 | TRBD1 | TRBV12-3/TRBV12-4 | few | CASSPRQGFLNEQFF | TGTGCCAGCAGTCCGAGACAGGGGTTCTTAAATGAGCAGTTCTTC
TRBJ2-1 | TRBD1 | TRBV28 | - | CASSSRQGAYNEQFF | TGTGCCAGCAGTTCGAGACAGGGGGCTTACAATGAGCAGTTCTTC
TRBJ2-2 | - | TRBV29-1 | - | CSVENTGELFF | TGCAGCGTTGAAAACACCGGGGAGCTGTTTTTT
TRBJ2-1 | - | TRBV9 | - | CASSVGGVDEQFF | TGTGCCAGCAGCGTAGGAGGTGTCGATGAGCAGTTCTTC
TRBJ2-1 | - | TRBV10-1 | few | CASSESGRRNEQFF | TGCGCCAGCAGTGAGAGCGGCCGTAGGAATGAGCAGTTCTTC
TRBJ2-1 | TRBD1 | TRBV5-5 | few | CASSPTGGSSYNEQFF | TGTGCCAGCAGCCCCACAGGGGGGAGCTCCTACAATGAGCAGTTCTTC
TRBJ2-7 | TRBD2 | TRBV20-1 | - | CSARGLAGVLVNEQYF | TGCAGTGCAAGGGGGCTAGCGGGAGTTCTTGTAAACGAGCAGTACTTC